These T cell receptor beta chains were read from a single sample in a study of T cell responses to AZD1222 COVID-19 vaccine. Generated by immunoSEQ multiplex PCR, the TCRdb table keeps only in-frame clones and is missing some. The sample contains 150,000 to 250,000 clones, roughly 92% of which appear only once. This sample comprised peripheral blood, obtained 28 days after the second AZD1222 dose. The receptors come from an adult who received the AZD1222 COVID-19 vaccine. The CDR3 runs from the conserved cysteine through the conserved F or W. D genes are given only for firm matches. Expanded clones get a size class; other rows say once, few or many, or leave the size out.

>-|TRBJ1-1|TRBV18|-
CASRTVLNTEAFF
TGTGCCAGCCGGACGGTATTGAACACTGAAGCTTTCTTT
>TRBD1|TRBJ1-1|TRBV23-1|-
CASSQSDREGTEAFF
TGCGCCAGCAGTCAATCGGACAGGGAGGGCACTGAAGCTTTCTTT
>TRBD1|TRBJ2-7|TRBV28|once
CASSSPGTGRDEQYF
TGTGCCAGCAGTTCCCCCGGGACAGGGCGGGACGAGCAGTACTTC
>-|TRBJ1-5|TRBV28|-
CASTHSGKPQHF
TGTGCCAGCACCCATTCGGGGAAGCCCCAGCATTTT
>-|TRBJ2-7|TRBV28|-
CASSSHGWPRSYEQYF
TGTGCCAGCAGTTCCCATGGTTGGCCCCGCTCCTACGAGCAGTACTTC
>-|TRBJ2-1|TRBV4-2|-
CASSQERVRDEQFF
TGTGCCAGCAGCCAAGAGCGGGTGAGGGATGAGCAGTTCTTC
>TRBD1|TRBJ2-5|TRBV11-1|-
CASSLRTGGETQYF
TGTGCCAGCAGCTTAAGGACAGGGGGGGAGACCCAGTACTTC
>-|TRBJ2-2|TRBV30|-
CAWRRAIHTGELFF
TGTGCCTGGCGCCGAGCGATCCACACCGGGGAGCTGTTTTTT
>-|TRBJ1-3|TRBV6-5|-
CASSYATGSSGNTIYF
TGTGCCAGCAGTTACGCCACAGGGAGCTCTGGAAACACCATATATTTT
>-|TRBJ1-4|TRBV9|-
CASSPGEATNEKLFF
TGTGCCAGCAGCCCCGGGGAAGCAACTAATGAAAAACTGTTTTTT
>-|TRBJ2-7|TRBV30|-
CAWSPTSLYEQYF
TGTGCCTGGAGTCCCACTAGCCTCTACGAGCAGTACTTC
>-|TRBJ2-3|TRBV3-1/TRBV3-2|-
CASSQGTADRQYF
TGTGCCAGCAGCCAAGGGACGGCCGACCGGCAGTATTTT
>-|TRBJ2-1|TRBV29-1|-
CSVSRAVNEQFF
TGCAGCGTTAGTCGAGCCGTGAATGAGCAGTTCTTC
>TRBD1|TRBJ1-3|TRBV10-3|-
CAIRTIPGQRTGNTIYF
TGTGCCATCAGAACCATTCCGGGACAGAGGACTGGAAACACCATATATTTT
>-|TRBJ1-4|TRBV7-9|once
CASSPPRQTANEKLFF
TGTGCCAGCAGCCCCCCTCGGCAGACGGCTAATGAAAAACTGTTTTTT
>-|TRBJ1-1|TRBV2|-
CASSVSGQGKEAFF
TGTGCCAGCAGTGTGAGTGGCCAGGGTAAAGAAGCTTTCTTT
>-|TRBJ2-1|TRBV19|-
CARTQREGGHNEQFF
TGTGCCAGAACCCAAAGAGAAGGGGGACACAATGAGCAGTTCTTC
>TRBD2|TRBJ2-1|TRBV20-1|-
CSASGTSGAHEQFF
TGCAGTGCTAGTGGGACTAGCGGTGCCCATGAGCAGTTCTTC
>-|TRBJ1-2|TRBV6-5|-
CASSYGGGGGYTF
TGTGCCAGCAGTTACGGCGGAGGGGGTGGCTACACCTTC
>-|TRBJ2-2|TRBV27|-
CASSKGYRYTGELFF
TGTGCCAGCAGTAAAGGGTACAGGTACACCGGGGAGCTGTTTTTT
>-|TRBJ2-7|TRBV19|-
CASSISAGLYEQYF
TGTGCCAGTAGTATTTCAGCGGGTCTCTACGAGCAGTACTTC
>-|TRBJ2-2|TRBV18|-
CASSPMGSGYTGELFF
TGTGCCAGCTCACCAATGGGGTCGGGCTACACCGGGGAGCTGTTTTTT
>-|TRBJ2-1|TRBV10-1|-
CASSSGNDLNNEQFF
TGCGCCAGCAGCTCGGGCAACGACCTAAACAATGAGCAGTTCTTC
>TRBD2|TRBJ2-4|TRBV10-1|-
CASSNEISGGTDIQYF
TGCGCCAGCAGTAACGAAATTAGCGGGGGGACGGACATTCAGTACTTC
>TRBD1|TRBJ2-7|TRBV27|-
CASTPSGQAYEQYF
TGTGCCAGCACCCCCTCGGGACAGGCCTACGAGCAGTACTTC
>-|TRBJ2-1|TRBV4-2|-
CASSQDGRHNEQFF
TGTGCCAGCAGCCAAGATGGACGGCACAATGAGCAGTTCTTC
>-|TRBJ1-1|TRBV3-1/TRBV3-2|-
CASSHRTGRSEAFF
TGTGCCAGCAGCCACAGAACGGGACGGTCTGAAGCTTTCTTT
>TRBD2|TRBJ2-1|TRBV6-6|-
CASRASGRNEQFF
TGTGCCAGCAGGGCTAGCGGGAGGAATGAGCAGTTCTTC
>TRBD1|TRBJ2-7|TRBV6-1|-
CASSEYRGYEQYF
TGTGCCAGCAGTGAATACAGGGGCTACGAGCAGTACTTC
>-|TRBJ2-3|TRBV27|few
CASSLEGPLSTQYF
TGTGCCAGCAGTTTAGAAGGGCCATTGAGTACGCAGTATTTT
>-|TRBJ2-5|TRBV29-1|once
CSVSGRMYQETQYF
TGCAGCGTGTCGGGACGGATGTACCAAGAGACCCAGTACTTC
>-|TRBJ2-3|TRBV27|-
CASSSLAGGTDTQYF
TGTGCCAGCAGTTCCCTGGCGGGTGGCACAGATACGCAGTATTTT
>-|TRBJ1-6|TRBV21-1|-
CASSNLTGAGGSPLHF
TGTGCCAGCAGCAACCTCACAGGGGCGGGTGGGTCACCCCTCCACTTT
>TRBD1|TRBJ1-5|TRBV5-1|-
CASSPGQGLSNQPQHF
TGCGCCAGCAGCCCGGGACAGGGACTAAGCAATCAGCCCCAGCATTTT
>-|TRBJ1-4|TRBV19|-
CASSSPFPRLFF
TGTGCCAGTAGTTCCCCATTCCCTAGACTGTTTTTT
>-|TRBJ1-2|TRBV24-1|few
CATSEDGEYGYTF
TGTGCCACCAGTGAGGACGGGGAGTATGGCTACACCTTC
>-|TRBJ1-1|TRBV6-2/TRBV6-3|-
CASSPWGGGAEAFF
TGTGCCAGCAGCCCGTGGGGTGGGGGGGCTGAAGCTTTCTTT
>-|TRBJ2-1|TRBV4-1|-
CASSQGGTHSSYNEQFF
TGCGCCAGCAGCCAAGGGGGGACACATAGCTCCTACAATGAGCAGTTCTTC
>-|TRBJ2-7|TRBV7-3|-
CASSPTRDSIYEQYF
TGTGCCAGCAGCCCAACCCGGGACTCCATCTACGAGCAGTACTTC
>-|TRBJ1-5|TRBV6-1|-
CASSIRQGNQPQHF
TGTGCCAGCAGTATCCGACAGGGCAATCAGCCCCAGCATTTT
>-|TRBJ1-1|TRBV21-1|-
CASSKDGRANTEAFF
TGTGCCAGCAGCAAGGATGGCAGGGCGAACACTGAAGCTTTCTTT
>TRBD2|TRBJ2-5|TRBV11-2|once
CASSKRGVQETQYF
TGTGCCAGCAGTAAGCGGGGGGTACAAGAGACCCAGTACTTC